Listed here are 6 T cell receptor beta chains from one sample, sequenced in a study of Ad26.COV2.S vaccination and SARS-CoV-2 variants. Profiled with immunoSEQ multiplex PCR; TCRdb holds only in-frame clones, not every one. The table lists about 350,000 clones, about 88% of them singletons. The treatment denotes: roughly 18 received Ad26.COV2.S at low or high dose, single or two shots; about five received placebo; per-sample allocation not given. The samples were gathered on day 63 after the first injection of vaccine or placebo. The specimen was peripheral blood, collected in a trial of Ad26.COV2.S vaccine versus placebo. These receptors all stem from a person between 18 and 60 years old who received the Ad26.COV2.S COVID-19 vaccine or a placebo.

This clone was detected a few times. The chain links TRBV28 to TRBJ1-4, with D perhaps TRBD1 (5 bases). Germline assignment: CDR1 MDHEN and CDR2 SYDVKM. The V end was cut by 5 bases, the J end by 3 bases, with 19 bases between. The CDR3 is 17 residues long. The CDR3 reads CASSPLHFGGPNEKLFF. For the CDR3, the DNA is TGTGCCAGCAGTCCCCTTCATTTTGGGGGACCTAATGAAAAACTGTTTTTT.

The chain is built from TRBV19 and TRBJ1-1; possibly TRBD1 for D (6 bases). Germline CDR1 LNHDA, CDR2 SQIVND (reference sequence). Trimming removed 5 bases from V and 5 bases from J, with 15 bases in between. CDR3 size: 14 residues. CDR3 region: CASSLRQGSTEAFF. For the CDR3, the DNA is TGTGCCAGTAGTCTGCGCCAGGGGAGTACTGAAGCTTTCTTT.

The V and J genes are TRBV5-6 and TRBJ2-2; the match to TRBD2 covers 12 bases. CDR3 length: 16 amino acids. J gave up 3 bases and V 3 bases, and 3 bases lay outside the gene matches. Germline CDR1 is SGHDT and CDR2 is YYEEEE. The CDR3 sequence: CASSYGLAGHTGELFF. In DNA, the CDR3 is TGTGCCAGCAGCTACGGACTAGCGGGGCACACCGGGGAGCTGTTTTTT.

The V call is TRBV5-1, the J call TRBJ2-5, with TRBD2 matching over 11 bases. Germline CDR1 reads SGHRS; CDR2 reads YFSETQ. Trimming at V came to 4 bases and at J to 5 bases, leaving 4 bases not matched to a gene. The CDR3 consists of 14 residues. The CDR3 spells CASSQTSGKETQYF. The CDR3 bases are TGCGCCAGCAGCCAGACTAGCGGGAAGGAGACCCAGTACTTC.

In DNA, the CDR3 is TGTGCCAGCAGCCAAGGGGTGCCCTCTGGAAACACCATATATTTT. This encodes CASSQGVPSGNTIYF. The chain links TRBV3-1 (or the pseudogene TRBV3-2) to TRBJ1-3, with unresolved D. V lost 1 base to trimming and J lost 0 bases, with 7 bases between them. The germline gives CDR1 LGHDT, CDR2 YNNKEL (reference sequence). There are 15 residues in the CDR3.

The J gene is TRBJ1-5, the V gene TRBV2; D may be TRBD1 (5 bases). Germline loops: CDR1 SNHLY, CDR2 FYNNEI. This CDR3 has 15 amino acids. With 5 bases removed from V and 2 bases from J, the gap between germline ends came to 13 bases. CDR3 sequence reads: CASSSLGEGNQPQHF. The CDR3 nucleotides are TGTGCCAGCAGTTCGTTGGGGGAGGGCAATCAGCCCCAGCATTTT.